The subject of this entry is one T cell receptor (beta chain). CDR1 and CDR2 from the germline V gene are MNHEY and SVGAGI. The CDR3 extends over 15 amino acids. J gave up 0 bases and V 8 bases, and 2 bases lay outside the gene matches. The sample is drawn from a study of blood T cell repertoires in COVID-19. Study-wide background: In each case, the material was cDNA or gDNA derived from T cells, B-cell-depleted T cells, or PBMCs.

In the study's own analysis: Amplified reference gene primers provided the basis for estimating nucleated cell counts. Repertoires were generated with immunoSEQ multiplex PCR, while TCRdb's copy carries only in-frame clones and drops some. Clone size and the V and J calls come from that table; the DNA yielded D and trimming. This sample yields around 250,000 clones, of which approximately 82% are seen a single time; 3.1% belongs to the top ten. The chain links TRBV6-5 to TRBJ2-2, with 11 positions matching TRBD2. This TCR was sampled from a woman aged 18-35 years with acute or convalescent COVID-19. The sample taken for sequencing was peripheral blood. The CDR3 region is CASRGLAANTGELFF. For the CDR3, the DNA is TGTGCCAGCCGGGGACTAGCGGCGAACACCGGGGAGCTGTTTTTT.